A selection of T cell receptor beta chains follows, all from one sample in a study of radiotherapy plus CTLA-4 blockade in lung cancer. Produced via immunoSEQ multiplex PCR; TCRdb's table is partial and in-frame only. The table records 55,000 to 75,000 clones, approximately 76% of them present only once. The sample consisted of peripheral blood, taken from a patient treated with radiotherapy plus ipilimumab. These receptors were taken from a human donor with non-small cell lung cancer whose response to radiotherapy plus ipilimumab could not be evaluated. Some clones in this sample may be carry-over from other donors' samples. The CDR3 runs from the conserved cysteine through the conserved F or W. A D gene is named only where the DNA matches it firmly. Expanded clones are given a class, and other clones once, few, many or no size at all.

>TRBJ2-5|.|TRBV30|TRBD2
TGTGCCTGGAGTGTAGCCGGGGGGGCCCGGGAGACCCAGTACTTC
CAWSVAGGARETQYF
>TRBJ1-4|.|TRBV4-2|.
TGTGCCAGCAGCCAAGGAAGGGGGAACGAAAAACTGTTTTTT
CASSQGRGNEKLFF
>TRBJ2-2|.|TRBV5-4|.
TGTGCCAGCAGCTTGCAGGGATCGCAGGACACCGGGGAGCTGTTTTTT
CASSLQGSQDTGELFF
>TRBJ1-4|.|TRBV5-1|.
TGCGCCAGCAGCTTGGCCCCACTTACCTTGAATGGTGAAAAACTGTTTTTT
CASSLAPLTLNGEKLFF
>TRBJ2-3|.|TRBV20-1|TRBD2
TGCAGTGCGGCGGGGGTGGATACGCAGTATTTT
CSAAGVDTQYF
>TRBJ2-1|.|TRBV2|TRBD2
TGTGCCAGCAGGAGGGAGCGGGGGGGCCCCTACAATGAGCAGTTCTTC
CASRRERGGPYNEQFF
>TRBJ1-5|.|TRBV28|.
TGTGCCAGCAGCTGGGACATTTACCAGCCCCAGCATTTT
CASSWDIYQPQHF
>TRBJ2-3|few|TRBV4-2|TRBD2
TGTGCCAGCAGCCTTGGGCTTAGCGGGGGCACAGATACGCAGTATTTT
CASSLGLSGGTDTQYF
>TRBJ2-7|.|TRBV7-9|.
TGTGCCAGCAGCTTAGACGGAGATTTCTCCTACGAGCAGTACTTC
CASSLDGDFSYEQYF
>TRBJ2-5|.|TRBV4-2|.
TGTGCCAGCAGCCAAGATCTCAGGCCCCAAGAGACCCAGTACTTC
CASSQDLRPQETQYF
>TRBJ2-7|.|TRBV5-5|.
TGTGCCAGCAACCCGTCAGGGGATGAGGGGGCCTACGAGCAGTACTTC
CASNPSGDEGAYEQYF
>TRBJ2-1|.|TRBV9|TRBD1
TGTGCCAGCAGCGCTCACAGGGGGATTAGCAATGAGCAGTTCTTC
CASSAHRGISNEQFF
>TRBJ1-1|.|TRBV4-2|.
TGTGCCAGCAGCCAAGCTCGGGGGGGGAACACTGAAGCTTTCTTT
CASSQARGGNTEAFF
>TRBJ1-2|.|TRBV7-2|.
TGTGCCAGCAGCCCTTCCTCGGGGGGCGGGTACTATGGCTACACCTTC
CASSPSSGGGYYGYTF
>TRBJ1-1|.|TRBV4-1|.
TGCGCCAGCAGCCAAGGGTCTCGGGGGAAAGCTTTCTTT
CASSQGSRGKAFF
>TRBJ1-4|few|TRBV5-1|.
TGCGCCAGCAGCTTGAACAGGCCAGCAACTAATGAAAAACTGTTTTTT
CASSLNRPATNEKLFF
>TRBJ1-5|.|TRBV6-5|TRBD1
TGTGCCAGCAGGTATGACAGGGGTCAGCCCCAGCATTTT
CASRYDRGQPQHF
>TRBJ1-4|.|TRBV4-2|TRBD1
TGTGCCAGCAGCCACCCCGACAGGGGGCAACGAAAACTGTTTTTT
CASSHPDRGQRKLFF
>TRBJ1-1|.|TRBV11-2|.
TGTGCCAGCAGCTTTCAGAACACTGAAGCTTTCTTT
CASSFQNTEAFF
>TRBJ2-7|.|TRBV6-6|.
TGTGCCAGCAGTTACTCGAGGACAGCGAGCCGCCACGAGCAGTACTTC
CASSYSRTASRHEQYF
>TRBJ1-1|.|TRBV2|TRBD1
TGTGCCAGCAGTGGTGACAGGGGGCGGGAAGCTTTCTTT
CASSGDRGREAFF
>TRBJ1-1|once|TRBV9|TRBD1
TGTGCCAGCAGTCCCAAACCGGGACAGGGAAACACTGAAGCTTTCTTT
CASSPKPGQGNTEAFF
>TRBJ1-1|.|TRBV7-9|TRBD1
TGTGCCAGCAGCCCCCTTACAGGGGGCGATAAGGGCACTGAAGCTTTCTTT
CASSPLTGGDKGTEAFF
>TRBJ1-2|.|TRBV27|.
TGTGCCAGCAGTTTAAGGTGGGGGGCTAACTATGGCTACACCTTC
CASSLRWGANYGYTF
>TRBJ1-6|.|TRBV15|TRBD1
TGTGCCACCAGCTACGATAAGACAGGGGCCTCACCCCTCCACTTT
CATSYDKTGASPLHF
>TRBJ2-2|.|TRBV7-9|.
TGTGCCAGCAGCTTCTCAGGGGTGAACACCGGGGAGCTGTTTTTT
CASSFSGVNTGELFF
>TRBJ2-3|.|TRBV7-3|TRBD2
TGTGCCAGCAGCCCCGTAGCGGGTAGCACAGATACGCAGTATTTT
CASSPVAGSTDTQYF
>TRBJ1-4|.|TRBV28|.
TGTGCCAGCCGAGGCCACGTAAGTCAGTCGAATGAAAAACTGTTTTTT
CASRGHVSQSNEKLFF
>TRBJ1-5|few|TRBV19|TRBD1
TGTGCCAGTAGTATAGCCCGGGACAGGGCGAGCAATCAGCCCCAGCATTTT
CASSIARDRASNQPQHF
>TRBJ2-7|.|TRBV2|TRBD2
TGTGCCAGCAACGAGCGGGGGGGGTACGAGCAGTACTTC
CASNERGGYEQYF
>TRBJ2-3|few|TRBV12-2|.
TGTGCAAGTCGCCAACTCCGACAGGGGAGGACAGATACGCAGTATTTT
CASRQLRQGRTDTQYF
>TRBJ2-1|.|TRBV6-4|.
TGTGCCAGCAGTGACTCGATCGGGACAGAGCAGTTCTTC
CASSDSIGTEQFF
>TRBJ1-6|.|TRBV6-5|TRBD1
TGTGCCAGCAGTTTTACAGGGGAAAATTCACCCCTCCACTTT
CASSFTGENSPLHF
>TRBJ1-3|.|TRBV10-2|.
TGCGCCAGCGGTGGTGAGGGCTTCTCTGGAAACACCATATATTTT
CASGGEGFSGNTIYF
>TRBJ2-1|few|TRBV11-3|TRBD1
TGTGCCAGCAGCTCGACAGGGGGCTCTTACAATGAGCAGTTCTTC
CASSSTGGSYNEQFF